This T cell receptor (beta chain) was obtained from a study of tumor-infiltrating lymphocytes in primary liver carcinoma. Reverse transcription of about 500 ng total RNA with a constant-region primer produced TCR beta cDNA. ARM-PCR, slightly modified, supplied the TCR beta libraries through three nested multiplex PCR rounds. The study ran its first two PCR rounds for 9 to 10 cycles each, using TRBV1-TRBV30 forward primers and a C-beta reverse primer. TCRdb used MiXCR to reprocess the multiplex PCR reads, holding one entry per CDR3 protein. The sample consists of fewer than 80,000 distinct CDR3 sequences, under 75% of them appearing once. Unsorted bulk tissue of about 19-31 mg yielded co-extracted RNA and DNA. This CDR3 comprises 13 residues. This clonotype was seen a handful of times. Since the CDR3 does not end with the conserved phenylalanine or tryptophan, this likely comes from a read error.

The sample comprised tumor-adjacent normal liver tissue. The clonotype comes from a man aged 35-49 years with primary liver carcinoma and hepatitis B virus infection. The chain combines TRBV12-3 or TRBV12-4 with TRBJ1-2; perhaps TRBD1 as D (5 bases). The DNA for the CDR3 is TGTGCTAGCAGTTTCCGGGGCTCATATGGCTACACCTTA. Its translation is CASSFRGSYGYTL.